This T cell receptor beta chain stems from a study of read filtering for tumor transcriptome and immune sequencing. The wider study: Among patients, roughly 17 were male and around 13 female, aged about 40 to 90 (mean about 69). DNase treatment preceded whole-transcriptome library preparation.

Sampling of bone marrow took place during active disease in every patient. General study results and limits: Correlation between methods rose after single-read clonotypes were removed.

This clonotype was picked up a small number of times. Its antigen is unidentified. CDR3 size: 15 residues. With 0 bases clipped from V and 6 bases from J, the junction kept 3 bases outside the gene matches. Germline assignment: CDR1 SGHRS and CDR2 YFSETQ. The library was built from 400 ng RNA with molecular barcoded adaptors for alpha/delta and beta/gamma chains. From the reads, TCRdb called clonotypes with MiXCR, one entry per CDR3 protein. Among 100,000 to 150,000 distinct CDR3 sequences listed, around 13% were seen once. The chain recombines TRBV5-1 with TRBJ2-1; TRBD2 agrees at 10 bases. Specimen: a population of CD138-negative cells sorted from bone marrow. The TCR sequence derives from a donor at least 40 years old with multiple myeloma. The chain's CDR3 is CASSLVASGSNEQFF. Here the CDR3 DNA reads TGCGCCAGCAGCTTGGTGGCTAGCGGGAGCAATGAGCAGTTCTTC.